Below, one TCR beta chain is given with its context. Its cognate antigen has yet to be identified. One end of the junction fails to match germline, which may point to a read error. The CDR3 regions of human TCRbeta chains were subjected to immunosequencing. For the original study's pipeline: TCRs in the repertoires were compared against a reference library of SARS-CoV-2-specific TCRs that had been generated with the MIRA antigen-specificity platform. Breadth meant the fraction of unique TCRs that were SARS-CoV-2-associated, whereas depth meant the fraction of total T cells that were SARS-CoV-2-associated. Using the MIRA data, each spike-specific TCR was assigned both to the spike region to which the TCR was reactive and to a CD4 or CD8 class. Log10-transformed breadth and depth values were compared by one-way ANOVA with Sidak's multiple comparisons tests. TCRdb's version of the immuneACCESS table is confined to in-frame rearrangements and falls short of the full clone set. An unresolved V gene accounts for under half of the shortfall where checked; the remainder is of unknown origin. V, J and clone size reflect that table, while D and trimming were determined from the DNA. The sample table records tens of thousands of clones; about 91% of these occur just once. The ten largest clones capture more than 8% of the sample.

The CDR3, from cysteine to phenylalanine, totals 14 residues. The sequence is cut down to CDR3 DNA, 42 bases in frame from base 1. The germline V gene provides CDR1 MNHEY and CDR2 SVGAGI. This sample is drawn from a study of T cell responses to AZD1222 COVID-19 vaccine listed by TCRdb under 2021. About the study as a whole: TCR sequencing covered roughly 230 trial participants: 207 given two doses of AZD1222 and some 25 given two doses of MenACWY control vaccine. Trial participants were enrolled into age subgroups of 18-55, 56-69 and 70-plus years, which contained about 160, 30 and 59 TCR-sequenced participants, respectively.

Here is what the overall study found, with its caveats: Conclusions about previously exposed vaccinees are limited, since just 6 or 7 AZD1222 recipients were seropositive for SARS-CoV-2 at baseline. The whole spike protein was spanned by vaccine-associated CD4 TCRs, and dominant responses were seen in regions 160-218 and 743-854. Epitopes outside the regions mutated in the B.1.351 and B.1.1.7 variants were reportedly recognized by nearly half of the unique spike-specific TCRs. In the small 56-69-year group, the increase in depth fell short of significance, most likely because of low power. Spike-specific TCR breadth and depth rose significantly after two AZD1222 doses compared with day 0 and with MenACWY recipients. Participants were mostly white British, with more females than males. The authors suggested clonal diversity may have been underestimated. No day 14 peak-response samples were available, so repertoires were characterized only after the peak T cell response.

The sample's time point label is to be understood as: about 28 days (+/-7) after the second vaccine dose. The treatment or condition label corresponds to: meningococcal conjugate vaccine given as trial control. Vaccinee samples were obtained from the UK trials COV001 and COV002, which included a single-blind randomized controlled phase 2/3 trial of AZD1222 (ChAdOx1 nCoV-19) in healthy adults. Trial participant PBMC samples were collected at day 0 and day 28 after the second dose for TCRbeta chain sequencing. This TCR derives from an adult who received the MenACWY meningococcal vaccine as a control. The chain uses TRBV6-5 and TRBJ2-7; the D gene could be either TRBD1 or TRBD2, each agreeing at 5 bases. Sequencing was performed on peripheral blood, taken 28 days after the second dose of the MenACWY control vaccine. The nucleotide sequence is TGTGCCAGCAGTAACTCTGGGACGGTCTACGAGCAGTACTTC. Protein translation: CASSNSGTVYEQYF.